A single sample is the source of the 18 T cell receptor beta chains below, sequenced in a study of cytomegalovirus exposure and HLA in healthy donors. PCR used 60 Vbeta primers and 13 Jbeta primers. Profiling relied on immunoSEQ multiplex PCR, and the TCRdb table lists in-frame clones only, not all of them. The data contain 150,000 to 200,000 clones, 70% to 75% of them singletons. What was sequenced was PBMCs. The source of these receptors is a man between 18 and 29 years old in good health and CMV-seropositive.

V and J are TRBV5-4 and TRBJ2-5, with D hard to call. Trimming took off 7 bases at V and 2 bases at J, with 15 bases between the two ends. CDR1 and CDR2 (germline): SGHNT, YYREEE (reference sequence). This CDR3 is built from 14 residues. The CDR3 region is CASLQSRLQETQYF. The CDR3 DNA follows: TGTGCCAGCCTACAATCGAGACTTCAAGAGACCCAGTACTTC. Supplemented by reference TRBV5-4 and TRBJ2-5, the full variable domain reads ETGVTQSPTHLIKTRGQQVTLRCSSQSGHNTVSWYQQALGQGPQFIFQYYREEENGRGNFPPRFSGLQFPNYSSELNVNALELDDSALYLCASLQSRLQETQYFGPGTRLLVL.

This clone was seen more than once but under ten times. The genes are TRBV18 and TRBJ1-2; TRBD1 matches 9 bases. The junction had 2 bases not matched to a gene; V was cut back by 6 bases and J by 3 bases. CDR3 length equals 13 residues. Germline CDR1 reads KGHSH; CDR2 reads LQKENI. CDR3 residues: CASSRTGDYGYTF. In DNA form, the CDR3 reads TGTGCCAGCTCTAGGACAGGGGACTATGGCTACACCTTC.

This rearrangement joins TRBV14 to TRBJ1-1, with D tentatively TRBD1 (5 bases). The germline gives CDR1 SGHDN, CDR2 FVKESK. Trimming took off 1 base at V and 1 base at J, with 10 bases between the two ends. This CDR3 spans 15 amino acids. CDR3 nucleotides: TGTGCCAGCAGCCAAGTGGACACCGAGAACACTGAAGCTTTCTTT. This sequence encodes CASSQVDTENTEAFF.

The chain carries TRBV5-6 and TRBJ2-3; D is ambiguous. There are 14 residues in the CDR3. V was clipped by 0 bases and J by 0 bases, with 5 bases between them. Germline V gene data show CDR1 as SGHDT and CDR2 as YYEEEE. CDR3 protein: CASSLGPSTDTQYF. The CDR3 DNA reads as TGTGCCAGCAGCTTGGGTCCTAGCACAGATACGCAGTATTTT.

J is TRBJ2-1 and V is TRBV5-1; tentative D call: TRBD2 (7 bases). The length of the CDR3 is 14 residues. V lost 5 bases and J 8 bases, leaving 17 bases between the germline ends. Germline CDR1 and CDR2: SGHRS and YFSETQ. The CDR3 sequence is CASRGGRAVDEQFF. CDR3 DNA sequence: TGCGCCAGCAGAGGGGGGAGGGCCGTTGATGAGCAGTTCTTC.

CDR3 coding DNA: TGTGCCAGCAGTTTATTTTCAGCGGGGGGCAATCAGCCCCAGCATTTT. This translates into CASSLFSAGGNQPQHF. The chain employs TRBV28 and TRBJ1-5; TRBD1 is a possible D gene (5 bases). This CDR3 has 16 amino acids. V was pared by 1 base and J by 2 bases, with 12 bases between. Germline loops: CDR1 MDHEN, CDR2 SYDVKM.

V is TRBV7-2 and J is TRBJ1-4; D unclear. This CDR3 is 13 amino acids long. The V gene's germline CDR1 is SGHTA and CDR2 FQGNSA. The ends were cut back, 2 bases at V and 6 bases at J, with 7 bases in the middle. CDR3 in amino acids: CASSLWSDEKLFF. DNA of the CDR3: TGTGCCAGCAGCTTATGGTCAGATGAAAAACTGTTTTTT.

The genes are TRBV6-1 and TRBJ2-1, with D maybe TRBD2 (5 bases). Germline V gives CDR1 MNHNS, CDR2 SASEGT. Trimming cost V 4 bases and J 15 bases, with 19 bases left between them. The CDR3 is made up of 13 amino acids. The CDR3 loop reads CASSGSGAGRWFF. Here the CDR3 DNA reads TGTGCCAGCAGTGGGTCAGGTGCGGGCCGTTGGTTCTTC.

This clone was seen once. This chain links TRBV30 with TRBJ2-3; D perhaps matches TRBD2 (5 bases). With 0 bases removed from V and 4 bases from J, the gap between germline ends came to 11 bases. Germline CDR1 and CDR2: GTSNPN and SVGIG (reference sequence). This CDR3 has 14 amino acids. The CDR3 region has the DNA TGTGCCTGGAGTGTTAGTGGGAGAGCAGATACGCAGTATTTT. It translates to CAWSVSGRADTQYF.

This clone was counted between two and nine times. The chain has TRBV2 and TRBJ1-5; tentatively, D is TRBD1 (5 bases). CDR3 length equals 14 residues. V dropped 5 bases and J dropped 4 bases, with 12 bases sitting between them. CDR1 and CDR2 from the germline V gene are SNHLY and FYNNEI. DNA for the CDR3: TGTGCCAGCAGTTTATGGGGGGGAAATCAGCCCCAGCATTTT. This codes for CASSLWGGNQPQHF.

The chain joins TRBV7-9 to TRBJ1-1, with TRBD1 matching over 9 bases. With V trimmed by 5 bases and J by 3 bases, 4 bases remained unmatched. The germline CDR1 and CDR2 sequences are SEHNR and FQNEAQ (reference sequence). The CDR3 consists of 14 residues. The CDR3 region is CASSGTGKHTEAFF. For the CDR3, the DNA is TGTGCCAGCAGCGGGACAGGGAAACACACTGAAGCTTTCTTT.

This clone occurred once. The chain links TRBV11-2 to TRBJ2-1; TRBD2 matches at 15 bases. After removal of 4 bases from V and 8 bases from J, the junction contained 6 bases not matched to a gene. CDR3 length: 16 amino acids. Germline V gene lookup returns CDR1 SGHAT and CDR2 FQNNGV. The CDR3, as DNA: TGTGCCAGCAGCTGGACTAGCGGGGGGGCCAGCGATGAGCAGTTCTTC. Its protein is CASSWTSGGASDEQFF.

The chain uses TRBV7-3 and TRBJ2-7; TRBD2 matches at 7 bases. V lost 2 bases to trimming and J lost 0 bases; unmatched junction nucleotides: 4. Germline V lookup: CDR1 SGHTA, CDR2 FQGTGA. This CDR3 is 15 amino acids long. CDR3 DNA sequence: TGTGCCAGCAGCTTACGCGGGGGTAGCTCCTACGAGCAGTACGTC. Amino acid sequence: CASSLRGGSSYEQYV.

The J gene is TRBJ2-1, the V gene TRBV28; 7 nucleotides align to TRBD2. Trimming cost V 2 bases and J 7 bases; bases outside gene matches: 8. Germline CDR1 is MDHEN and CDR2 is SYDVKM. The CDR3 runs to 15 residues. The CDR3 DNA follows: TGTGCCAGCAGTTTAACTAAAGGGAGGGGAAATGAGCAGTTCTTC. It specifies CASSLTKGRGNEQFF.

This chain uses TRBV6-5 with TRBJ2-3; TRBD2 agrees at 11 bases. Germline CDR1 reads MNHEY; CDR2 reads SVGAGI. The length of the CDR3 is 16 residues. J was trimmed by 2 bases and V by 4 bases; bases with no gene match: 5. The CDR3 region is CASSLGTSGLTDTQYF. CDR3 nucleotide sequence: TGTGCCAGCAGTTTAGGGACTAGCGGTCTCACAGATACGCAGTATTTT.

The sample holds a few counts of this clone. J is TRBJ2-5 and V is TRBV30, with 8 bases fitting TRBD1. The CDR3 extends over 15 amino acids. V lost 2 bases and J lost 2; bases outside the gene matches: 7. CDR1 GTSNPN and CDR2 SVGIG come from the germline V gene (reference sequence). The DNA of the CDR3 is TGTGCCTGGAGTCCGATAACAGGGGGACAAGAGACCCAGTACTTC. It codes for CAWSPITGGQETQYF. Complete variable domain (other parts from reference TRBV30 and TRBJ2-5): SQTIHQWPATLVQPVGSPLSLECTVEGTSNPNLYWYRQAAGRGLQLLFYSVGIGQISSEVPQNLSASRPQDRQFILSSKKLLLSDSGFYLCAWSPITGGQETQYFGPGTRLLVL.

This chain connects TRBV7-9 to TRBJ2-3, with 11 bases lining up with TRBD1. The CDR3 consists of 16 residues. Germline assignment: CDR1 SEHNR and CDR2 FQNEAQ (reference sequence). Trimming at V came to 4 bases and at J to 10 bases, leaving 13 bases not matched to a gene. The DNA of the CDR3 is TGTGCCAGCAGCTCACCAGGACAGGGGGCTGTAGTGGCGCAGTATTTT. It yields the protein CASSSPGQGAVVAQYF. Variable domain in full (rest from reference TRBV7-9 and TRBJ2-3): DTGVSQNPRHKITKRGQNVTFRCDPISEHNRLYWYRQTLGQGPEFLTYFQNEAQLEKSRLLSDRFSAERPKGSFSTLEIQRTEQGDSAMYLCASSSPGQGAVVAQYFGPGTRLTVL.

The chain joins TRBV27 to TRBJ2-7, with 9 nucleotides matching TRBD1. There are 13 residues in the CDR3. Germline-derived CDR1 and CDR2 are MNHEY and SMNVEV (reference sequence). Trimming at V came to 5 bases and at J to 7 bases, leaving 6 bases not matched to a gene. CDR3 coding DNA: TGTGCCAGCAGTCCGACAGGGGGAGGGGAGCAGTACGTC. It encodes CASSPTGGGEQYV.